This TCR beta chain was identified during a study of T-cell reconstitution after alpha-beta-depleted transplantation in children. As it was prepared, the TCRbeta library received unique molecular identifiers. TCRdb passed the PCR reads through MiXCR, listing each CDR3 protein once. The data contain around 300,000 distinct CDR3 sequences, roughly 21% of them singletons. Trimming removed 1 base at V and 3 bases at J, with 10 bases between. Germline loops: CDR1 MGHRA, CDR2 YSYEKL. The CDR3 length is 14 residues. The sequence was collected from a male patient under 18 who had a stem cell transplant for acute lymphoblastic leukemia, so the T cells may come from the graft donor. The chain has TRBV4-1 and TRBJ2-7; D is ambiguous. The sample here was PBMCs, mostly from graft donor cells, taken 180 days after TCRalphabeta/CD19-depleted stem cell transplant. The CDR3: CASSQVSSNYEQYF. CDR3 sequence (DNA): TGCGCCAGCAGCCAAGTAAGTTCCAACTACGAGCAGTACTTC.